These 31 T cell receptor beta chains share one sample of origin, sequenced in a study of blood T cell repertoires in COVID-19. The assay was immunoSEQ multiplex PCR, and TCRdb's table has in-frame clones only and misses some. Among some 120,000 clones listed, about 90% were seen once. The sample consisted of peripheral blood. The receptors come from a woman aged 60 to 75 with acute or convalescent COVID-19.

This rearrangement joins TRBV28 to TRBJ2-5, with D hard to call. Germline V gene sequence: CDR1 MDHEN, CDR2 SYDVKM. Between the trimmed V and J ends, which lost 6 bases and 4 bases, there was a span of 12 bases. CDR3 length: 13 amino acids. Here the CDR3 DNA reads TGTGCCAGCAGCCCTCATGGCGGAGAGACCCAGTACTTC. Its protein is CASSPHGGETQYF.

V usage is TRBV5-6 and J usage is TRBJ2-3; 11 bases fit TRBD2. Germline values: CDR1 SGHDT, CDR2 YYEEEE. The CDR3 extends over 16 amino acids. With V trimmed by 1 base and J by 3 bases, 4 bases remained unmatched. CDR3: CASSLLAGGKTDTQYF. The CDR3 nucleotides are TGTGCCAGCAGCTTGTTAGCGGGAGGGAAAACAGATACGCAGTATTTT.

This chain uses TRBV3-1 (or the pseudogene TRBV3-2) with TRBJ1-3; tentative D call: TRBD1 (6 bases). This CDR3 comprises 16 residues. CDR1 LGHDT and CDR2 YNNKEL come from the germline V gene (reference sequence). Trimming left V 4 bases short and J 2 bases short, with 15 bases between. CDR3 coding DNA: TGTGCCAGCAGCCTGGGGGGGCGATTGACTGGAAACACCATATATTTT. Translated: CASSLGGRLTGNTIYF.

The rearrangement links TRBV4-2 to TRBJ2-7, with D possibly matching TRBD1 (6 bases). The CDR3 extends over 13 amino acids. Germline-derived CDR1 and CDR2 are LGHNA and YNFKEQ. V was clipped by 5 bases and J by 3 bases, with 11 bases between them. The CDR3 region has the DNA TGTGCCAGCAGCTGGGACACCTTCTACGAGCAGTACTTC. Residues: CASSWDTFYEQYF.

This rearrangement joins TRBV5-1 to TRBJ1-1; 7 bases are shared with TRBD1. Germline V gene sequence: CDR1 SGHRS, CDR2 YFSETQ. The CDR3 runs to 14 residues. V was pared by 5 bases and J by 5 bases, with 9 bases of the junction left unmatched. The CDR3 loop reads CASRLIQGPTEAFF. DNA for the CDR3: TGCGCCAGCAGACTAATACAGGGGCCGACTGAAGCTTTCTTT.

The rearrangement links TRBV7-9 to TRBJ1-1, with 9 bases aligning to TRBD1. Germline V gene sequence: CDR1 SEHNR, CDR2 FQNEAQ (reference sequence). CDR3 length: 15 residues. V trimming: 10 bases; J trimming: 1 base; junction bases outside the gene matches: 10. CDR3 nucleotide sequence: TGTGCCACCAAGGGACAGGGCGGGGGGAACACTGAAGCTTTCTTT. Translated: CATKGQGGGNTEAFF. Drawing the rest from reference TRBV7-9 and TRBJ1-1, the complete variable domain is DTGVSQNPRHKITKRGQNVTFRCDPISEHNRLYWYRQTLGQGPEFLTYFQNEAQLEKSRLLSDRFSAERPKGSFSTLEIQRTEQGDSAMYLCATKGQGGGNTEAFFGQGTRLTVV.

This clone was recorded a few times. The chain has TRBV7-2 and TRBJ2-3; TRBD2 might be the D (6 bases). The CDR3 runs 15 residues. Germline loops: CDR1 SGHTA, CDR2 FQGNSA. Trimming stripped 3 bases from V and 2 bases from J, with 12 bases between. DNA for the CDR3: TGTGCCAGCAGCTTTCTAGCGCGCCACACAGATACGCAGTATTTT. This translates into CASSFLARHTDTQYF.

This chain links TRBV24-1 with TRBJ1-5; 7 nucleotides align to TRBD1. The V segment lost 4 bases and the J segment 5 bases; nucleotides outside the gene matches: 4. This CDR3 has 14 residues. From germline, CDR1 is KGHDR and CDR2 SFDVKD. This CDR3 is CATSDAQGDQPQHF. CDR3 nucleotides: TGTGCCACCAGTGACGCTCAGGGGGATCAGCCCCAGCATTTT.

The V gene is TRBV24-1, the J gene TRBJ2-6, with a tentative D call TRBD2 (5 bases). The V gene lost 5 bases and the J gene lost 0 bases, with 7 bases spanning the gap. Germline CDR1 and CDR2: KGHDR and SFDVKD. The CDR3 is 15 residues long. The CDR3 bases are TGTGCCACCAGTGCCGGGATCTCTGGGGCCAACGTCCTGACTTTC. Its protein is CATSAGISGANVLTF.

The sample holds a few counts of this clone. The rearrangement uses TRBV6-5 and TRBJ1-5; 8 nucleotides match TRBD1. The length of the CDR3 is 15 residues. Germline V lookup: CDR1 MNHEY, CDR2 SVGAGI. With 5 bases clipped from V and 1 base from J, the junction kept 4 bases outside the gene matches. DNA of the CDR3: TGTGCCAGCAGTAACCAGGGGGCGAGCAATCAGCCCCAGCATTTT. Its protein product is CASSNQGASNQPQHF.

V is TRBV11-3 and J is TRBJ2-1; 7 nucleotides align to TRBD1. Looked up from germline, CDR1 is SGHNT and CDR2 is YENEEA. This CDR3 contains 16 residues. V shed 1 base and J 4 bases; nucleotides not matched to a gene: 7. The CDR3 loop is CASSLGGQDKYNEQFF. CDR3 nucleotide sequence: TGTGCCAGCAGCTTAGGTGGACAGGACAAATACAATGAGCAGTTCTTC. The variable domain in full, completed from reference TRBV11-3 and TRBJ2-1, reads EAGVVQSPRYKIIEKKQPVAFWCNPISGHNTLYWYLQNLGQGPELLIRYENEEAVDDSQLPKDRFSAERLKGVDSTLKIQPAELGDSAVYLCASSLGGQDKYNEQFFGPGTRLTVL.

V and J are TRBV19 and TRBJ2-3; TRBD2 aligns across 8 bases. This CDR3 has 15 amino acids. J lost 1 base, V lost 6 bases, and 6 bases had no gene match. Looked up from germline, CDR1 is LNHDA and CDR2 is SQIVND (reference sequence). The CDR3 bases are TGTGCCAGTAGCGGCGGGAGGAAGCGCACAGATACGCAGTATTTT. Translation gives CASSGGRKRTDTQYF.

CDR3 sequence reads: CASSQLGPGEPQHF. CDR3 DNA: TGTGCCAGCAGCCAGTTGGGCCCAGGGGAGCCCCAGCATTTT. The chain couples TRBV28 to TRBJ1-5; TRBD1 might be the D (6 bases). Between the trimmed V and J ends, which lost 6 bases and 8 bases, there was a span of 17 bases. This CDR3 region has 14 residues. In germline, CDR1 is MDHEN, CDR2 SYDVKM.

The chain uses TRBV11-2 and TRBJ2-6, with 8 bases lining up with TRBD1. V was clipped by 5 bases and J by 1 base; unmatched bases: 7. CDR3 length: 17 residues. Per germline, CDR1 SGHAT and CDR2 FQNNGV. The CDR3 here is CASSPLGQGSGANVLTF. The CDR3, as DNA: TGTGCCAGCAGCCCATTAGGACAGGGTTCTGGGGCCAACGTCCTGACTTTC.

This clone came up a few times. Relative to the germline gene, one junction end is altered; a read error may explain this. This sequence joins TRBV10-1 and TRBJ2-1; D is unresolved. There are 18 residues in the CDR3. Germline V gives CDR1 WNHNN, CDR2 SYGVQD (reference sequence). CDR3 region: CVSPFSTLVGSRINEQFF. CDR3 DNA: TGCGTCAGCCCATTCTCCACCCTCGTCGGGTCCCGGATTAATGAGCAGTTCTTC.

The genes are TRBV14 and TRBJ2-3; 10 bases line up with TRBD2. Trimming cost V 6 bases and J 6 bases; bases outside gene matches: 0. The germline V gene encodes CDR1 SGHDN and CDR2 FVKESK. CDR3 length: 12 residues. CDR3 protein: CASRGLADTQYF. Written as DNA, the CDR3 is TGTGCCAGCAGGGGACTAGCGGATACGCAGTATTTT.

This sequence joins TRBV6-4 and TRBJ1-1; D may be TRBD1 (5 bases). With 6 bases removed from V and 4 bases from J, the gap between germline ends came to 18 bases. This CDR3 has 15 amino acids. CDR1 MRHNA and CDR2 SNTAGT come from the germline V gene. The CDR3 protein is CASRPQAGHLTEAFF. The CDR3 coding sequence is TGTGCCAGCAGACCCCAAGCCGGACACCTCACTGAAGCTTTCTTT.

The chain is built from TRBV10-2 and TRBJ2-3, with 7 positions matching TRBD1. The J segment lost 10 bases and the V segment lost 3 bases, leaving 7 bases of the junction unmatched. From germline, CDR1 is WSHSY and CDR2 SAAADI. This CDR3 has 13 residues. CDR3 bases: TGCGCCAGCAGTGATAACAGGGGAACAGCGCAGTATTTT. Protein: CASSDNRGTAQYF.

The CDR3 protein is CASSPSGFTEAFF. The CDR3 DNA reads as TGTGCCAGCTCACCGTCAGGGTTCACTGAAGCTTTCTTT. This chain uses TRBV18 with TRBJ1-1, with D tentatively TRBD1 (5 bases). V was shortened by 3 bases and J by 4 bases, with 9 bases between the two germline ends. This CDR3 is 13 amino acids long. Germline CDR1 and CDR2: KGHSH and LQKENI.

V usage is TRBV10-3 and J usage is TRBJ1-1, with D hard to call. V gave up 7 bases and J gave up 0 bases, with 12 bases separating them. CDR1 ENHRY and CDR2 SYGVKD come from the germline V gene. The CDR3 has 14 amino acids. CDR3 amino acids: CAIKVTSLNTEAFF. In DNA form, the CDR3 reads TGTGCCATCAAAGTTACCAGTTTGAACACTGAAGCTTTCTTT.

This sequence joins TRBV11-2 and TRBJ2-7; TRBD2 matches 11 bases. The CDR3 runs to 15 residues. V shed 8 bases and J 3 bases; nucleotides not matched to a gene: 9. Germline assignment: CDR1 SGHAT and CDR2 FQNNGV. CDR3 bases: TGTGCCAGCGAAACTAGGACTAGCGGGTTCTACGAGCAGTACTTC. Amino acid sequence: CASETRTSGFYEQYF.

The chain couples TRBV24-1 to TRBJ2-5; 9 bases are shared with TRBD2. CDR3 length: 15 amino acids. In germline, CDR1 is KGHDR, CDR2 SFDVKD. V was clipped by 3 bases and J by 3 bases; unmatched bases: 4. The CDR3: CATSDGGRAKETQYF. CDR3 in DNA: TGTGCCACCAGTGATGGCGGGAGGGCCAAAGAGACCCAGTACTTC.

The V gene is TRBV27, the J gene TRBJ2-1; TRBD2 matches 7 bases. CDR1 is MNHEY and CDR2 is SMNVEV in the germline V gene (reference sequence). With V trimmed by 5 bases and J by 9 bases, 16 bases remained unmatched. The CDR3 is 16 residues long. The CDR3 here is CASSTLGGRGRSEQFF. The CDR3 DNA is TGTGCCAGCAGTACCCTAGGCGGGAGAGGGCGGAGTGAGCAGTTCTTC.

The chain uses TRBV5-8 and TRBJ1-5; tentative D call: TRBD1 (5 bases). The length of the CDR3 is 15 residues. The V gene lost 0 bases and the J gene lost 0 bases, with 7 bases spanning the gap. The germline CDR1 and CDR2 sequences are SGHTS and YDEGEE. The CDR3 DNA reads as TGTGCCAGCAGCTTGGCGGGGGATAGCAATCAGCCCCAGCATTTT. This translates into CASSLAGDSNQPQHF.

This chain joins TRBV12-3 or TRBV12-4 and TRBJ2-7; D possibly corresponds to TRBD2 (5 bases). The CDR3 runs 13 residues. V was cut by 3 bases and J by 6 bases, with 12 bases left in between. In nucleotides, the CDR3 is TGTGCCAGCAGTTTCGTAGCGTTGGGCGAGCAGTACTTC. Its protein is CASSFVALGEQYF.

The V call is TRBV29-1, the J call TRBJ1-1, with 7 bases fitting TRBD1. The CDR3 sequence is 14 residues long. V lost 5 bases and J lost 1; bases outside the gene matches: 7. The germline gives CDR1 SQVTM, CDR2 ANQGSEA. The CDR3: CSVTRQGSNTEAFF. DNA of the CDR3: TGCAGCGTTACCCGACAGGGTTCGAACACTGAAGCTTTCTTT.

The chain recombines TRBV11-3 with TRBJ2-2, with 10 bases aligning to TRBD2. J lost 1 base, V lost 9 bases, and 2 bases had no gene match. The CDR3 is made up of 14 amino acids. From germline, CDR1 is SGHNT and CDR2 YENEEA. The CDR3 nucleotides are TGTGCCAGTCGGACTAGCGGGAACACCGGGGAGCTGTTTTTT. It yields the protein CASRTSGNTGELFF.

V gene TRBV7-9 combines with J gene TRBJ2-2; tentative D call: TRBD1 (6 bases). This CDR3 comprises 16 residues. Per germline, CDR1 SEHNR and CDR2 FQNEAQ (reference sequence). The V gene lost 5 bases and the J gene lost 6 bases, with 19 bases spanning the gap. The chain's CDR3 is CASSTTGAGAAGELFF. The CDR3 DNA reads as TGTGCCAGCAGCACTACCGGAGCAGGGGCAGCCGGGGAGCTGTTTTTT.

In this sample, this clone turned up once. The rearrangement joins TRBV5-1 to TRBJ2-5; D is undetermined. This CDR3 is 11 amino acids long. In germline, CDR1 is SGHRS, CDR2 YFSETQ. Trimming pared 2 bases from V and 3 bases from J, leaving 2 bases between. The CDR3 loop reads CASSFKETQYF. The CDR3 DNA sequence: TGCGCCAGCAGCTTCAAAGAGACCCAGTACTTC.

V is TRBV19 and J is TRBJ2-1, with TRBD2 as a possible D gene (6 bases). Trimming removed 5 bases at V and 7 bases at J, with 12 bases between. CDR1 is LNHDA, CDR2 SQIVND, per germline (reference sequence). There are 13 residues in the CDR3. CDR3 amino acids: CASSPGVGNEQFF. CDR3 in DNA: TGTGCCAGTAGTCCGGGAGTAGGGAATGAGCAGTTCTTC.

This clone was detected only a few times. The chain uses TRBV28 and TRBJ1-2; TRBD1 aligns across 10 bases. Germline V gene sequence: CDR1 MDHEN, CDR2 SYDVKM. The V and J ends lost 4 bases and 6 bases, in that order; junction bases with no gene match: 11. CDR3 length: 16 amino acids. CDR3 coding DNA: TGTGCCAGCAGTTGGGTACCGGGACAGGGGAACAATGGCTACACCTTC. It is translated as CASSWVPGQGNNGYTF.